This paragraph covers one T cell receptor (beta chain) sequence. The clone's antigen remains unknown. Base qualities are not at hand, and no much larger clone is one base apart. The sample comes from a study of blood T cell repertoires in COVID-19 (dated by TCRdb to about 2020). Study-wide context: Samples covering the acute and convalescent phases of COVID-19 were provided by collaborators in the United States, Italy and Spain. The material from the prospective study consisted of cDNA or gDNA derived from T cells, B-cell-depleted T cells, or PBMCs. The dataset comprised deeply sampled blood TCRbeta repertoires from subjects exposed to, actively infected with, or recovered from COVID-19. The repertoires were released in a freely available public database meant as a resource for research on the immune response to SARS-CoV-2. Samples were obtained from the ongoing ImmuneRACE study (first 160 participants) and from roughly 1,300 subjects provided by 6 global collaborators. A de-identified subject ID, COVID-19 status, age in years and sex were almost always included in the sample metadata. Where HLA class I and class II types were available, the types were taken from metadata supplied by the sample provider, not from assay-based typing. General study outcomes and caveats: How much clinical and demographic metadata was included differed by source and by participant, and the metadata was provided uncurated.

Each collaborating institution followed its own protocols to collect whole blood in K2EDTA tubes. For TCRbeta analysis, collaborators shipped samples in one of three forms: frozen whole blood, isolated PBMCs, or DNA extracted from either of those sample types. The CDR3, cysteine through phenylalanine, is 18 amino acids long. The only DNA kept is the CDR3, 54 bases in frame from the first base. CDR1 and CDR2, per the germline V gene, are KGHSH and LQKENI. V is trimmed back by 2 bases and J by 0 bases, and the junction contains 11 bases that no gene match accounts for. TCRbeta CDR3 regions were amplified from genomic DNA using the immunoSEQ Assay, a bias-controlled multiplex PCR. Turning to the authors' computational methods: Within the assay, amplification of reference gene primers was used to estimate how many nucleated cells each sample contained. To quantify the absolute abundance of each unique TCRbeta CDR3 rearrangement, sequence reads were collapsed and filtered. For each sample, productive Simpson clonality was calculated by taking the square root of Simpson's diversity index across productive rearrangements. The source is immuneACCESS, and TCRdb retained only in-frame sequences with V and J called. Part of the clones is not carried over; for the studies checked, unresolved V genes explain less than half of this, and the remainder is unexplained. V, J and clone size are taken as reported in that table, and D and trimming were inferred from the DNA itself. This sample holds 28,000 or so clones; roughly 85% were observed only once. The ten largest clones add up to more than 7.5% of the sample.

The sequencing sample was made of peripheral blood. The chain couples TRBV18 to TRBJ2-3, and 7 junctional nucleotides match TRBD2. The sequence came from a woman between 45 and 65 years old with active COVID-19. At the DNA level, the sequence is TGTGCCAGCTCACCAAGTCCTCCTAGCGGACGTAGCACAGATACGCAGTATTTT. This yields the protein CASSPSPPSGRSTDTQYF.